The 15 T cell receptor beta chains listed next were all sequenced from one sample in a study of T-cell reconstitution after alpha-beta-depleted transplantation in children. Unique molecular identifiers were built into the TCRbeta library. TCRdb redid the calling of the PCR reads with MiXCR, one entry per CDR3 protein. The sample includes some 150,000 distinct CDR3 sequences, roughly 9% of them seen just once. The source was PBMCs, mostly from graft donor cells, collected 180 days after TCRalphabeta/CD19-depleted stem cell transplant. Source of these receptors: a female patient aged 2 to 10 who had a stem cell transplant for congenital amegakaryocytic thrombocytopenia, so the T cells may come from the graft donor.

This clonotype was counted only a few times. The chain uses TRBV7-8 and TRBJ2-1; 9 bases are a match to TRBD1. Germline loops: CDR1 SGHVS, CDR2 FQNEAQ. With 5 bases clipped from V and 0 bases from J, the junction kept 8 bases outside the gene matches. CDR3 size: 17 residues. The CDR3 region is CASSGFYRGRSYNEQFF. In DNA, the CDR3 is TGTGCCAGCAGCGGATTCTACAGGGGGCGCTCCTACAATGAGCAGTTCTTC.

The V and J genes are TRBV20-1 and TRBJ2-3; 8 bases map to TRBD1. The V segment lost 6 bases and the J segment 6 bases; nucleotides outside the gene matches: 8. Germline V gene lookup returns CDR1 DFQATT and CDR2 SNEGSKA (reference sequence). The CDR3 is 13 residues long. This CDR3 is CSARDRNEDTQYF. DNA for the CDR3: TGCAGTGCCCGGGACAGGAATGAGGATACGCAGTATTTT.

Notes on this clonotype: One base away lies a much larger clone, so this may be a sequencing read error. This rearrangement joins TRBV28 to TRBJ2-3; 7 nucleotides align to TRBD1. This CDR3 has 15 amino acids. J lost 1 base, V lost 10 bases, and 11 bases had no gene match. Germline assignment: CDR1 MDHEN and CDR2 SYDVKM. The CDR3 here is CANREGGSRTDTQYF. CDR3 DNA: TGTGCCAACAGAGAAGGGGGCTCCCGCACAGATACGCAGTATTTT.

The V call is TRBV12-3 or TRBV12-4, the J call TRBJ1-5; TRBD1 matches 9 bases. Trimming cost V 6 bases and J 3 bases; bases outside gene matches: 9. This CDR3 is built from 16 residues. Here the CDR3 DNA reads TGTGCCAGCAGCCCCCACGGGACAGGGCCCAATCAGCCCCAGCATTTT. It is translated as CASSPHGTGPNQPQHF.

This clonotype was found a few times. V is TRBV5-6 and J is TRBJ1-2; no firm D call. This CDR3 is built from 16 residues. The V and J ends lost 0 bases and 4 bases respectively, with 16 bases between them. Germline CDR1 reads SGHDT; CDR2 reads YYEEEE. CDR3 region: CASSLVPSGIGYGYTF. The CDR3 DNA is TGTGCCAGCAGCTTGGTTCCGTCGGGGATCGGCTATGGCTACACCTTC. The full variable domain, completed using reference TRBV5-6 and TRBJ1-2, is DAGVTQSPTHLIKTRGQQVTLRCSPKSGHDTVSWYQQALGQGPQFIFQYYEEEERQRGNFPDRFSGHQFPNYSSELNVNALLLGDSALYLCASSLVPSGIGYGYTFGSGTRLTVV.

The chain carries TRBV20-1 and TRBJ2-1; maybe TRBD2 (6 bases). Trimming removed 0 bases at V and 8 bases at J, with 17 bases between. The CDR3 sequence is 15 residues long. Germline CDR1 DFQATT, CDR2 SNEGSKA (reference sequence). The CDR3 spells CSARDRTAGSHEQFF. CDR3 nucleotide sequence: TGCAGTGCTAGAGATCGTACGGCGGGGAGCCATGAGCAGTTCTTC.

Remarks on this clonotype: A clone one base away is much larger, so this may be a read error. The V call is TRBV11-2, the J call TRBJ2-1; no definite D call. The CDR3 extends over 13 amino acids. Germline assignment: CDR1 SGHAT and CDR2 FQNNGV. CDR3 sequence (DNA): TGTGCCAGCAGCCCACCTACCTACAATCAGCAGTTCTTC. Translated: CASSPPTYNQQFF. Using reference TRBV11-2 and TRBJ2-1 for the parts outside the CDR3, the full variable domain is EAGVAQSPRYKIIEKRQSVAFWCNPISGHATLYWYQQILGQGPKLLIQFQNNGVVDDSQLPKDRFSAERLKGVDSTLKIQPAKLEDSAVYLCASSPPTYNQQFFGPGTRLTVL.

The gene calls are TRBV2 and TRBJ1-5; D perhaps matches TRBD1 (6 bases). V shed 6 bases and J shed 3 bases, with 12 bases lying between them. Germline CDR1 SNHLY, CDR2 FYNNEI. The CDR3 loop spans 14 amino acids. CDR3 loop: CASRTGQINQPQHF. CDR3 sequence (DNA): TGTGCCAGCAGGACCGGACAGATCAATCAGCCCCAGCATTTT.

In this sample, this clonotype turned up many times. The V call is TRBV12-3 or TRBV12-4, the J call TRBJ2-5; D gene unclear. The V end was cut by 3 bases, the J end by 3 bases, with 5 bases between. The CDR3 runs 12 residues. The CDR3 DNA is TGTGCCAGCAGTTTTACAGAAGAGACCCAGTACTTC. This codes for CASSFTEETQYF.

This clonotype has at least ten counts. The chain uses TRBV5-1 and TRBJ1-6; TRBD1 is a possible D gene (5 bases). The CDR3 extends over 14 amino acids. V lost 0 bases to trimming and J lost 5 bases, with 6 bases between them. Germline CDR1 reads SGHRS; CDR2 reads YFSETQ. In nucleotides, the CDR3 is TGCGCCAGCAGCTTGGAACAGGATAATTCACCCCTCCACTTT. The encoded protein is CASSLEQDNSPLHF. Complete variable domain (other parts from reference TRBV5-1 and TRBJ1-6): KAGVTQTPRYLIKTRGQQVTLSCSPISGHRSVSWYQQTPGQGLQFLFEYFSETQRNKGNFPGRFSGRQFSNSRSEMNVSTLELGDSALYLCASSLEQDNSPLHFGNGTRLTVT.

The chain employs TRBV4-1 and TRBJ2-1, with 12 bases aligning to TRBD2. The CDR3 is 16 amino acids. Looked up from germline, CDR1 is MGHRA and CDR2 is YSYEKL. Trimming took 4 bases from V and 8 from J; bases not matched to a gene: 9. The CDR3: CASSRGLAGLLDEQFF. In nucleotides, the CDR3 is TGCGCCAGCAGCCGAGGACTAGCGGGACTATTGGATGAGCAGTTCTTC.

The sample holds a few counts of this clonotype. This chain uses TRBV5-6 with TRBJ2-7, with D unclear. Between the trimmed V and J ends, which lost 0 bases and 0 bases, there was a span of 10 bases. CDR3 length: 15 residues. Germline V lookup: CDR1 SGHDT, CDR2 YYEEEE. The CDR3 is CASSLAGLSSYEQYF. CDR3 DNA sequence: TGTGCCAGCAGCTTGGCGGGCCTGAGCTCCTACGAGCAGTACTTC.

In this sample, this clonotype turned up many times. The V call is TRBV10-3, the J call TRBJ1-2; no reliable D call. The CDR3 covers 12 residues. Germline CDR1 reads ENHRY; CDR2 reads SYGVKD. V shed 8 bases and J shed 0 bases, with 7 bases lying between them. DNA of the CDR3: TGTGCCATCTCGATAGCTAACTATGGCTACACCTTC. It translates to CAISIANYGYTF.

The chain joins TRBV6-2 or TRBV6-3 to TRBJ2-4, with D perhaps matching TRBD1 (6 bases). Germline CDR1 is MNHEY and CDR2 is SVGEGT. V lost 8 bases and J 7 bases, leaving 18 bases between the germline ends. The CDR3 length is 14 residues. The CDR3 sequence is CASRLLGAGNIQYF. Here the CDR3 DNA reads TGTGCCAGCCGTTTGTTGGGGGCAGGGAACATTCAGTACTTC.

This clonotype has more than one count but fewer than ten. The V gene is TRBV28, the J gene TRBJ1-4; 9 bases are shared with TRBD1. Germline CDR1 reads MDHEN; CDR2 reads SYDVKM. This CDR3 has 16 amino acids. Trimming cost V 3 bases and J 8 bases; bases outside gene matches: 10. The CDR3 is CASSFGPLGTGEKLFF. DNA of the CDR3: TGTGCCAGCAGTTTTGGCCCCCTCGGGACAGGGGAAAAACTGTTTTTT.